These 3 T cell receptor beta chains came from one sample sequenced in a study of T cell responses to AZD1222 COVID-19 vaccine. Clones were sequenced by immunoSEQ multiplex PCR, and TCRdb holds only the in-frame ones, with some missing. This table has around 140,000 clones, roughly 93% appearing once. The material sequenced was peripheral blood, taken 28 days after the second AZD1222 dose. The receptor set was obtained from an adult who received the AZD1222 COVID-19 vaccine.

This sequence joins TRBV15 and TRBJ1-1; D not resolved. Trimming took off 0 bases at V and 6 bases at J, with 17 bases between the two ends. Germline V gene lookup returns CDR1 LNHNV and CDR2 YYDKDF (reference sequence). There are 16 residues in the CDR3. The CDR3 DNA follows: TGTGCCACCAGCAGAGACCTCATTCCTGGAGGCGCTGAAGCTTTCTTT. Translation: CATSRDLIPGGAEAFF.

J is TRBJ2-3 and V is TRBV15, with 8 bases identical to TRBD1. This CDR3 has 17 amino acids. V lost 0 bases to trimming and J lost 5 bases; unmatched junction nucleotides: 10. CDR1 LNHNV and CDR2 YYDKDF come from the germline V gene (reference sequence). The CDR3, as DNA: TGTGCCACCAGCAGAGACGACAGGGGTGTACTCGGAGATACGCAGTATTTT. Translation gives CATSRDDRGVLGDTQYF.

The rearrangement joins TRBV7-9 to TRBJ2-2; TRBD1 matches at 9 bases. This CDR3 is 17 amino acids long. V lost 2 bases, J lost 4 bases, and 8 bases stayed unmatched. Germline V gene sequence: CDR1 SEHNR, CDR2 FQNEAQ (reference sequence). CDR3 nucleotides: TGTGCCAGCAGCTTATCAAACAACAGGGGGCCCACCGGGGAGCTGTTTTTT. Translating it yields CASSLSNNRGPTGELFF. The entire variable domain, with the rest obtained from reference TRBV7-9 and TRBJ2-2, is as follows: DTGVSQNPRHKITKRGQNVTFRCDPISEHNRLYWYRQTLGQGPEFLTYFQNEAQLEKSRLLSDRFSAERPKGSFSTLEIQRTEQGDSAMYLCASSLSNNRGPTGELFFGEGSRLTVL.